This T cell receptor (beta chain) emerged from a study of T cells in Graves' hyperthyroidism and ophthalmopathy. Study-level background: The authors collected peripheral blood at initial diagnosis, before any treatment.

J gave up 5 bases and V 5 bases, and 24 bases lay outside the gene matches. This CDR3 is 20 amino acids long. Germline CDR1 is LNHNV and CDR2 is YYDKDF (reference sequence). Study-level results: Most thyroid clonotypes expanded above 0.001 were also detected in blood.

The CDR3 regions of TCR beta were amplified from RNA transcripts. An initial round of RT-PCR targeting the TCR CDR3 relied on the HTBI primer set. One entry per CDR3 protein results from TCRdb running MiXCR on the multiplex PCR reads. The table has 490,000 or so distinct CDR3 sequences, about 15% seen once. Uncontrolled infection, other autoimmune disease, pregnancy or lactation led to exclusion. This clonotype was observed a handful of times. What it binds is unknown. The rearrangement joins TRBV15 to TRBJ1-1, with TRBD1 identical over 9 bases. The clonotype originates from a woman aged 25 to 45 with Graves' ophthalmopathy. The sequencing sample was made of blood. Written as DNA, the CDR3 is TGTGCCACCAGCCCTACCTCCACAGGGGGCGGACTGAGGGACCGGACTGAAGCTTTCTTT. Protein: CATSPTSTGGGLRDRTEAFF.